This TCR beta chain was found in a study of T-cell memory formation after mild COVID-19 (dated by TCRdb to about 2021). About the study as a whole: TCR sequence clusters from the two donors were largely donor specific. In a couple of donors, T-cell clones that expanded and contracted after mild COVID-19 were tracked by sequencing TCRalpha and TCRbeta repertoires over time. The cohort comprised two young, previously healthy adult volunteers, one female and one male. The full study reports these points: Whether the second-wave clones peaking on day 37 were SARS-CoV-2 specific was not confirmed. Contracting CD4+ clones turned up mainly in the CM and EM memory subsets, whereas EMRA was where CD8+ clones were enriched. Some responding clones were detected in pre-infection memory, which suggested that pre-existing cross-reactive memory T cells had joined the SARS-CoV-2 response. From day 15 to 85, contracting clones showed balanced CD4/CD8 phenotypes, whereas a second wave of clones that expanded from day 15 to 37 leaned towards CD4+. The study included only a couple of mild cases, and larger cohorts that include severe cases with pre-infection samples were judged to be necessary.

The germline V gene (reference sequence) gives CDR1 as LNHDA and CDR2 as SQIVND. The CDR3 starts with the cysteine, ends with the phenylalanine, and has 16 residues. The retained sequence is limited to the CDR3, 48 bases, with the frame set at the first base. Trimming leaves V shorter by 5 bases and J shorter by 0 bases, with the junction holding 6 bases beyond the gene matches. The data were produced on an Illumina NovaSeq 6000. cDNA libraries for TCRalpha and TCRbeta were prepared by 5'RACE using constant-segment primers, with sample barcodes and unique molecular identifiers added. Trizol reagent was used to extract RNA from every sample. Libraries were amplified in two PCR steps, with a second sample barcode and Illumina TruSeq adapters added in the second step. Libraries were sequenced on an Illumina NovaSeq with 2 x 150 bp paired-end reads. In the original analysis: Demultiplexing of reads and collapsing into UMI-guided consensus sequences were performed with migec v1.2.7. Using mixcr v2.1.11, UMI consensuses were aligned to TRA and TRB V and J templates and then assembled into clonotypes. A clonotype was counted as expanded or contracted only if both edgeR and NoisET called the change significant, with noise models trained on biological replicates. For edgeR calls, the cutoffs were a false discovery rate-adjusted p below 0.01 and a log2 fold-change threshold of 1. As an exploratory analysis of dynamics, PCA with hierarchical clustering was applied to max-normalized trajectories of the 1000 most abundant clonotypes. Separately sequenced CD4+ and CD8+ repertoires were used to assign the CD4 or CD8 phenotype of responding clones. In-frame beta chains were kept once TCRdb had trimmed the public reads at Q25 with fastp and called clones with MiXCR. Every distinct CDR3 protein forms one entry, paired with its most common genes and DNA. Here the V and J calls rest on TCRdb's processing, not on the authors' analysis. A total of more than 120,000 distinct CDR3 sequences appear in this sample, 5.5% to 7% of them only once. The ten largest clones add up to 2% to 2.5% of the sample.

Ficoll-Paque density gradient centrifugation was the method used to isolate PBMCs. In regard to this clonotype: Its recognized antigen is unknown. No much larger clone exists at a distance of one base, and base qualities are not known.

The sample taken for sequencing was PBMCs or a T cell subset sorted from them (not recorded which). The chain employs TRBV19 and TRBJ2-1; the junction holds 8 bases that match TRBD2. The sequence came from an adult woman who had mild COVID-19 (a few samples of this study predate the infection). The sample titles of this study are shuffled in the database, so cell type and time point are left out; the donor was told from shared clones. The DNA reads TGTGCCAGTAGTCGGACTAGCCCATTCTCCTACAATGAGCAGTTCTTC. This yields the protein CASSRTSPFSYNEQFF. With the portions outside the CDR3 filled from the reference TRBV19 and TRBJ2-1 genes, the complete variable region becomes DGGITQSPKYLFRKEGQNVTLSCEQNLNHDAMYWYRQDPGQGLRLIYYSQIVNDFQKGDIAEGYSVSREKKESFPLTVTSAQKNPTAFYLCASSRTSPFSYNEQFFGPGTRLTVL.